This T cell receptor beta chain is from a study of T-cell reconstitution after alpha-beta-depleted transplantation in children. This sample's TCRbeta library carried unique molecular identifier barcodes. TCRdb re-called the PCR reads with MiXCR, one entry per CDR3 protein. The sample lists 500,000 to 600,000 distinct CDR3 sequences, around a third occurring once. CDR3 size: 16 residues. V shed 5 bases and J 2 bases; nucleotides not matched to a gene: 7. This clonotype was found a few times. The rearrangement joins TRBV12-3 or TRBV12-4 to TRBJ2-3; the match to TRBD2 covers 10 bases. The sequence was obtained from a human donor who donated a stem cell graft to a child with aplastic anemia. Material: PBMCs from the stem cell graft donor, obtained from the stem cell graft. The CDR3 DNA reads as TGTGCCAGCAGTGCCTTTAGCGGGGGGACCACAGATACGCAGTATTTT. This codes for CASSAFSGGTTDTQYF.